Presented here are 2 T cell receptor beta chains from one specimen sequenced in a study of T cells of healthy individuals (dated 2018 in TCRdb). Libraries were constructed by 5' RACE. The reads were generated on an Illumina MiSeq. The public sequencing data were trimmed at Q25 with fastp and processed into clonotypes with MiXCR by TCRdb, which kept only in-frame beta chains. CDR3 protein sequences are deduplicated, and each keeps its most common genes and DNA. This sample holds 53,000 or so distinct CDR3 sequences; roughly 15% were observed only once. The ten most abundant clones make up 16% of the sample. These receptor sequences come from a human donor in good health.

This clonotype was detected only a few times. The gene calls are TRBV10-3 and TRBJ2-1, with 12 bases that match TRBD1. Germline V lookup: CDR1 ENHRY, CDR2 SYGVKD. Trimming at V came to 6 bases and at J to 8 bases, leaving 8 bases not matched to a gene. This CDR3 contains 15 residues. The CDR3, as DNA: TGTGCCATCAGACCCTCGGGACAGGGGGCTGATGAGCAGTTCTTC. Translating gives CAIRPSGQGADEQFF.

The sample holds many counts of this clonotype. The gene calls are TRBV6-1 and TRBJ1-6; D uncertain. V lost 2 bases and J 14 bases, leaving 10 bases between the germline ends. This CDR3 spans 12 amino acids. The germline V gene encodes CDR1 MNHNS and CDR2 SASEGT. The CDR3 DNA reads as TGTGCCAGCAGTGAAACCGGTTGGGCCCTCCACTTT. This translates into CASSETGWALHF.